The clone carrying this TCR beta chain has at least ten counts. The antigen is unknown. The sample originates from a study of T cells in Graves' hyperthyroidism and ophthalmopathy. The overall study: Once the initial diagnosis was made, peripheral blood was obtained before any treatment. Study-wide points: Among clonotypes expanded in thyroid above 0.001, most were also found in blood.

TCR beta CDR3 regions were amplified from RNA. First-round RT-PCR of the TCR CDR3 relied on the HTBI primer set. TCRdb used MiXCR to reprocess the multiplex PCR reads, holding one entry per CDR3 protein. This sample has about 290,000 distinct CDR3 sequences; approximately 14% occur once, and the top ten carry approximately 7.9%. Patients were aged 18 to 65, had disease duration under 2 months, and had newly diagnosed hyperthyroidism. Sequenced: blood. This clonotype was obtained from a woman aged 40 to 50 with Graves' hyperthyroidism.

The CDR3 loop is CASSLSSPPRDEKLFF. The CDR3 nucleotides read TGTGCCAGCAGTTTAAGTTCCCCGCCCAGGGATGAAAAACTGTTTTTT. The chain uses TRBV12-3 or TRBV12-4 and TRBJ1-4; perhaps TRBD1 as D (5 bases). The CDR3 is made up of 16 amino acids. V was cut by 2 bases and J by 6 bases, with 16 bases left in between.